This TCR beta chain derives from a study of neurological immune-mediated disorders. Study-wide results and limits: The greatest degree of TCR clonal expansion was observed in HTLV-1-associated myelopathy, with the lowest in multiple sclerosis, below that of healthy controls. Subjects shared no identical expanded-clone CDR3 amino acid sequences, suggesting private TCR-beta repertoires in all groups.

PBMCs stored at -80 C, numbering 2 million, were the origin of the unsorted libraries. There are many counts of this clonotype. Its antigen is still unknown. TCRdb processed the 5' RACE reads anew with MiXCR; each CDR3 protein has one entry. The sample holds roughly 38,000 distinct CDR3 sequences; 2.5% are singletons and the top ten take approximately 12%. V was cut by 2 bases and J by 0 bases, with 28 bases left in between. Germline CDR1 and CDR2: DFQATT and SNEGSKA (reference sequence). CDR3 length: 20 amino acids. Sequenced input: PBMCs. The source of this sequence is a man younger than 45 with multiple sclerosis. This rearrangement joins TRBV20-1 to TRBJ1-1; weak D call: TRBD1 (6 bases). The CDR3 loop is CSARFQRPGPGGGMNTEAFF. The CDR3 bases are TGCAGTGCTAGATTCCAACGCCCGGGCCCCGGAGGGGGTATGAACACTGAAGCTTTCTTT.